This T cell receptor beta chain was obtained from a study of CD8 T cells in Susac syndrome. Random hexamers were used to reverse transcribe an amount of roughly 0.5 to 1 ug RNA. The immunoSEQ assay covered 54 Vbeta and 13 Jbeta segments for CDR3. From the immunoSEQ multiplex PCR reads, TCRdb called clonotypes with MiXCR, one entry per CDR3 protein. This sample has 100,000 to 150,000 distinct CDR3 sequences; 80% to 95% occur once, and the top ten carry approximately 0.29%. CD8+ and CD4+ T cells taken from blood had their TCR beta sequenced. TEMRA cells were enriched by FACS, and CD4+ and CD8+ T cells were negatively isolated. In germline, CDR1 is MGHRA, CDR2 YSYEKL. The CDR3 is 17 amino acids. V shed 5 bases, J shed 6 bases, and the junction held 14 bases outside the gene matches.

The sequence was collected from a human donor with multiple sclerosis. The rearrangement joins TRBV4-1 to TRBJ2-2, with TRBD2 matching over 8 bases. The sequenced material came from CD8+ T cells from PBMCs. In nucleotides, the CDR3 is TGCGCCAGCAGCACCCGATTGGGAGCGGGAGTTCCCGGGGAGCTGTTTTTT. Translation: CASSTRLGAGVPGELFF.